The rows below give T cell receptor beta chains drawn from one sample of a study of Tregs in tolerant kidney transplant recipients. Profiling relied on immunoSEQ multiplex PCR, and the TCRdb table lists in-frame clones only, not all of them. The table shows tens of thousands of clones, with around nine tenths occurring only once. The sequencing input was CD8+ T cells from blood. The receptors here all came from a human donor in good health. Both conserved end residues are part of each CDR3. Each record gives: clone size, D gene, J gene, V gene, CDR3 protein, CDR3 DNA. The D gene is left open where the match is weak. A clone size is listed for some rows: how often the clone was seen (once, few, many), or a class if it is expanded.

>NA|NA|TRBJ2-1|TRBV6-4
CASSDSDYNEQFF
TGTGCCAGCAGTGACTCGGACTACAATGAGCAGTTCTTC
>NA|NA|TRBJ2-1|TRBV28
CASSPIALSHNEQFF
TGTGCCAGCAGTCCCATAGCGCTCTCCCACAATGAGCAGTTCTTC
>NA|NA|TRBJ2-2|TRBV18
CASSPAGHRATGELFF
TGTGCCAGCTCACCAGCAGGGCATCGGGCAACCGGGGAGCTGTTTTTT
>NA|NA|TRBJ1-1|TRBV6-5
CASSFRARPNTEAFF
TGTGCCAGCAGTTTCCGGGCCCGACCGAACACTGAAGCTTTCTTT
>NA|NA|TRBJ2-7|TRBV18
CASSPGGSGYEQYF
TGTGCCAGCTCACCAGGGGGAAGTGGATACGAGCAGTACTTC
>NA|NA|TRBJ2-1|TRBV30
CAWSPRFDRFYNEQFF
TGTGCCTGGAGTCCTCGTTTCGACAGGTTTTACAATGAGCAGTTCTTC
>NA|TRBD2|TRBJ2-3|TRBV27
CASSFLAGPDTQYF
TGTGCCAGCAGTTTCCTAGCGGGGCCGGATACGCAGTATTTT
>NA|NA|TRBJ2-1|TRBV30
CAWGPNEQFF
TGTGCCTGGGGACCCAATGAGCAGTTCTTC
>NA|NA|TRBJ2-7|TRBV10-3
CAITVTSPQAQTYEQYF
TGTGCCATCACTGTTACCTCCCCACAGGCACAAACCTACGAGCAGTACTTC
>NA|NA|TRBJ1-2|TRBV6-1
CASSEVAGDSYGYTF
TGTGCCAGCAGTGAAGTCGCAGGGGACTCCTATGGCTACACCTTC
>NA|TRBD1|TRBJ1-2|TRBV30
CAWSVLDREENYGYTF
TGTGCCTGGAGTGTACTCGACAGGGAGGAGAACTATGGCTACACCTTC
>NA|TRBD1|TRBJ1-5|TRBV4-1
CASSRQVPADRGNQPQHF
TGCGCCAGCAGCCGGCAGGTGCCAGCGGACAGGGGTAATCAGCCCCAGCATTTT
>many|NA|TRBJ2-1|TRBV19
CASSIGRGLGLSPGDEQFF
TGTGCCAGTAGTATAGGGAGGGGCCTTGGCCTCTCCCCTGGGGATGAGCAGTTCTTC
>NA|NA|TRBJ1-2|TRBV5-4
CASSLVPGDGYTF
TGTGCCAGCAGCTTGGTGCCTGGGGATGGCTACACCTTC
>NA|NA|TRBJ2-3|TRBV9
CASSYSGSTDTQYF
TGTGCCAGCAGCTATAGCGGAAGCACAGATACGCAGTATTTT
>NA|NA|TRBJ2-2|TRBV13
CASSTFGGANTGELFF
TGTGCCAGCAGCACCTTCGGGGGCGCGAACACCGGGGAGCTGTTTTTT
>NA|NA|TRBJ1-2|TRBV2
CASSDGGYYGYTF
TGTGCCAGCAGTGACGGGGGGTACTATGGCTACACCTTC
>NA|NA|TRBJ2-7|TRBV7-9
CASSLVVSYEQYF
TGTGCCAGCAGCTTAGTCGTGAGCTACGAGCAGTACTTC
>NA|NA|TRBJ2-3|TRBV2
CASSEARRSTDTQYF
TGTGCCAGCAGTGAAGCGCGAAGGAGCACAGATACGCAGTATTTT
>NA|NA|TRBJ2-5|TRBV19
CASSSVTGLTPETQYF
TGTGCCAGTAGTTCGGTAACAGGGTTAACCCCAGAGACCCAGTACTTC
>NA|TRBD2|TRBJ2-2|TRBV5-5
CASSFEGLVGELFF
TGTGCCAGCAGCTTTGAGGGACTAGTCGGGGAGCTGTTTTTT
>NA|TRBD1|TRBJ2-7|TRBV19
CASSIEGDRGYEQYF
TGTGCCAGTAGTATAGAGGGGGACAGGGGCTACGAGCAGTACTTC
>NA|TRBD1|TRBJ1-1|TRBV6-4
CASSETGATEAFF
TGTGCCAGCAGTGAGACAGGGGCCACTGAAGCTTTCTTT
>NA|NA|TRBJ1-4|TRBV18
CASSPKDRNEKLFF
TGTGCCAGCTCACCGAAGGACCGGAATGAAAAACTGTTTTTT
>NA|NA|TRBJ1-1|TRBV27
CASSFASGASTEAFF
TGTGCCAGCAGTTTCGCCTCGGGGGCGAGCACTGAAGCTTTCTTT
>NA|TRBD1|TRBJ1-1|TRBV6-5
CASSYSTGTVNEAFF
TGTGCCAGCAGTTACTCTACAGGGACAGTTAATGAAGCTTTCTTT
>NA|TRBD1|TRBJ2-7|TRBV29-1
CSVGRTGYYEQYF
TGCAGCGTTGGCAGGACAGGGTACTACGAGCAGTACTTC
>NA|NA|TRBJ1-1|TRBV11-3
CASSLDRGATEAFF
TGTGCCAGCAGCTTAGATCGGGGGGCCACTGAAGCTTTCTTT
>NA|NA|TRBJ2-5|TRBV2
CASPTGLGTQYF
TGTGCCAGCCCTACAGGGTTGGGGACCCAGTACTTC
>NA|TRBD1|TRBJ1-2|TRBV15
CATSRDVLTGNGYTF
TGTGCCACCAGCAGAGATGTTCTGACAGGGAATGGCTACACCTTC
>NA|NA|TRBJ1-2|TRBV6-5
CASSYSEGGLGYTF
TGTGCCAGCAGTTACTCCGAAGGGGGGCTCGGCTACACCTTC
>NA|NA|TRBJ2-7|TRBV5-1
CASSPVGLGLSYEQYF
TGCGCCAGCAGCCCGGTAGGACTGGGGCTCTCCTACGAGCAGTACTTC
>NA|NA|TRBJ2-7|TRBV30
CAWSPAYGVSYEQYF
TGTGCCTGGAGCCCGGCTTACGGTGTATCGTACGAGCAGTACTTC
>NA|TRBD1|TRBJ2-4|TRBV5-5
CASSLGQGMASAKNIQYF
TGTGCCAGCAGCTTGGGACAGGGGATGGCTTCGGCCAAAAACATTCAGTACTTC